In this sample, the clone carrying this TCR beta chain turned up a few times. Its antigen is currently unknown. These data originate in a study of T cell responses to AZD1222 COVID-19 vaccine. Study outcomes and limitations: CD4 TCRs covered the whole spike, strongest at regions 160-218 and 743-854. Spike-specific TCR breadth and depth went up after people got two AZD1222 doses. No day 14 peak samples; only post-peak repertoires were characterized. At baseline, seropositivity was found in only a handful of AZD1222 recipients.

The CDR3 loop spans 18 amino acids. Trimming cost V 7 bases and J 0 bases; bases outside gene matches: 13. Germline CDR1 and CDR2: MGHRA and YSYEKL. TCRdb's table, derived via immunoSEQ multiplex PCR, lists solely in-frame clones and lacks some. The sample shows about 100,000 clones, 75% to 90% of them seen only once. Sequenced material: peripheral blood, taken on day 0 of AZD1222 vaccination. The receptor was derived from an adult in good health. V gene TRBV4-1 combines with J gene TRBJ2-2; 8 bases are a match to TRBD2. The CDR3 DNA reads TGCGCCAGCATCAGGTGGCCCGGACTAGCCGCGAACACCGGGGAGCTGTTTTTT. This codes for CASIRWPGLAANTGELFF.